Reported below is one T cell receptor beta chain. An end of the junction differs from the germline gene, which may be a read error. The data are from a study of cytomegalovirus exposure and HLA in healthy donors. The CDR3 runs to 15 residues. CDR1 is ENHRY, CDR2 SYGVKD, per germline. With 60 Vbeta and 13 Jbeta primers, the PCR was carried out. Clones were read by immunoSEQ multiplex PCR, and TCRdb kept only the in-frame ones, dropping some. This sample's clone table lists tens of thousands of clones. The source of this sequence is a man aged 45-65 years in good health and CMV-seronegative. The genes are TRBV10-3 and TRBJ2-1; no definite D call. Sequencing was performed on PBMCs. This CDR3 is CAISGGLSSDNEQFF. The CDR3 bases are TGTGCCATCAGTGGCGGATTGAGCTCCGACAATGAGCAGTTCTTC.